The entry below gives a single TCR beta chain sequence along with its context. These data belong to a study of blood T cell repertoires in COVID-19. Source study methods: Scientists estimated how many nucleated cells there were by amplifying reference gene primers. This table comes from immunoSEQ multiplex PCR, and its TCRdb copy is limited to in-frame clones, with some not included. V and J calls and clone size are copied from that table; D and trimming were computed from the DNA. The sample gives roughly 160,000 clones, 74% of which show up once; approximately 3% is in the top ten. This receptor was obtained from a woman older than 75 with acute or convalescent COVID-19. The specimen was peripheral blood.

Written as DNA, the CDR3 is TGTGCCAGCAGCCGCTCTGGGGCCAACGTCCTGACTTTC. This encodes CASSRSGANVLTF. The chain recombines TRBV25-1 with TRBJ2-6; the D is unclear. The CDR3 has 13 amino acids. The V gene lost 6 bases and the J gene lost 0 bases, with 3 bases spanning the gap. Germline V gives CDR1 MGHDK, CDR2 SYGVNS.